The source of this T cell receptor beta chain is a study of PD-1 blockade in classical Hodgkin lymphoma. Study-wide background: The study gave patients nivolumab 3 mg/kg intravenously every 2 weeks.

Germline assignment: CDR1 SGDLS and CDR2 YYNGEE. CDR3 length equals 15 residues. After removal of 0 bases from V and 4 bases from J, the junction contained 4 bases not matched to a gene. Whole-study findings and limits: Complete responders' diversity at baseline resembled that of newly diagnosed patients. Still unresolved is the cause of the repertoire differences, which may be disease activity or prior therapy. According to reports, newly diagnosed patients had lower baseline TCR diversity than healthy donors, and relapsed/refractory patients had lower baseline TCR diversity still.

TCRdb's copy holds only in-frame clones and misses some; the assay was immunoSEQ multiplex PCR. Of 40,000 to 65,000 clones listed, over 70% are singletons. All trial patients relapsed after autologous stem cell transplantation. On this clone itself: What it binds is unknown.

The rearrangement uses TRBV9 and TRBJ2-5; TRBD2 aligns across 9 bases. The TCR was taken from a human donor with classical Hodgkin lymphoma. The source was peripheral blood mononuclear cells (PBMCs), collected at baseline. DNA for the CDR3: TGTGCCAGCAGCGTAGGCGGGAGGGCCCCAGAGACCCAGTACTTC. It codes for CASSVGGRAPETQYF.